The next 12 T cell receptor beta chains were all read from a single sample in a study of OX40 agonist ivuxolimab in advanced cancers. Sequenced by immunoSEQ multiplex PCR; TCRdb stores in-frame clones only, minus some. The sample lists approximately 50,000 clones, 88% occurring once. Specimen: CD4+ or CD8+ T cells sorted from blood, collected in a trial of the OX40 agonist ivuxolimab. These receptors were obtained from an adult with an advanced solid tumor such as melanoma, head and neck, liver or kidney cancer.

CDR3 nucleotide sequence: TGTGCCAGCAGTTACTCGAGTTCCTACGAGCAGTACTTC. Protein: CASSYSSSYEQYF. The chain uses TRBV6-5 and TRBJ2-7; D call uncertain. The CDR3 is made up of 13 amino acids. Germline V lookup: CDR1 MNHEY, CDR2 SVGAGI. V was trimmed by 0 bases and J by 1 base, leaving 4 bases between them.

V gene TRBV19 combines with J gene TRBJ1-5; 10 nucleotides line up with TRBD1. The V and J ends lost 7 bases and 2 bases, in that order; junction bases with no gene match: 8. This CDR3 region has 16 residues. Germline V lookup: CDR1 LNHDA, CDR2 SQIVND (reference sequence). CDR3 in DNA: TGTGCCAGTATCTCGACCGGGACAGGGGGCAATCAGCCCCAGCATTTT. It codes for CASISTGTGGNQPQHF.

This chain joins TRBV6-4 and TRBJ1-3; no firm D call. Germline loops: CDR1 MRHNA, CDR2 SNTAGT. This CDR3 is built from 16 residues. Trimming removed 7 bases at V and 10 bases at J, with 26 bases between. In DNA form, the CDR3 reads TGTGCCAGCAAAGAGGACCGAGGCCCTCCTCCTTCGACCATATATTTT. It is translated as CASKEDRGPPPSTIYF.

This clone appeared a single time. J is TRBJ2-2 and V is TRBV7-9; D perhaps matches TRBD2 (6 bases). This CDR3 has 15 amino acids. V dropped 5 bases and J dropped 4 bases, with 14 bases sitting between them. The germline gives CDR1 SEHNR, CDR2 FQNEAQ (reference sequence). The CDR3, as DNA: TGTGCCAGCAGCCCCGGAGGCGGGGCCACCGGGGAGCTGTTTTTT. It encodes CASSPGGGATGELFF.

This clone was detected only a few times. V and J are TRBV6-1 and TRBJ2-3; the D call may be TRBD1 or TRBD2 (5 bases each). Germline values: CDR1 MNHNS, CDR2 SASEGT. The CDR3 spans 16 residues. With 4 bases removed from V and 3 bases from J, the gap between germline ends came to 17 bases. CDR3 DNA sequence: TGTGCCAGCAGTGGCCTAGGGACGTCAAGGACAGATACGCAGTATTTT. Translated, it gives CASSGLGTSRTDTQYF.

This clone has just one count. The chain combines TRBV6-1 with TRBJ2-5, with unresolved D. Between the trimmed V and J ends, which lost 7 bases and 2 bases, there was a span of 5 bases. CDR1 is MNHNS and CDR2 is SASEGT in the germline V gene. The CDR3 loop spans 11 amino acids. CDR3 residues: CASNSQETQYF. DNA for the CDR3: TGTGCCAGCAACTCGCAAGAGACCCAGTACTTC.

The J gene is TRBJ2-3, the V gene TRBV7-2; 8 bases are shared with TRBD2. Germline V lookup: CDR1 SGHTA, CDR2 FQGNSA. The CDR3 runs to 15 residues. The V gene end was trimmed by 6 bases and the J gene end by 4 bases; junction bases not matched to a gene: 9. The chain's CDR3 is CASSFGLAVADTQYF. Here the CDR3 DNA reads TGTGCCAGCAGTTTCGGACTAGCCGTGGCAGATACGCAGTATTTT. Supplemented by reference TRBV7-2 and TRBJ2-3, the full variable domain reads GAGVSQSPSNKVTEKGKDVELRCDPISGHTALYWYRQSLGQGLEFLIYFQGNSAPDKSGLPSDRFSAERTGGSVSTLTIQRTQQEDSAVYLCASSFGLAVADTQYFGPGTRLTVL.

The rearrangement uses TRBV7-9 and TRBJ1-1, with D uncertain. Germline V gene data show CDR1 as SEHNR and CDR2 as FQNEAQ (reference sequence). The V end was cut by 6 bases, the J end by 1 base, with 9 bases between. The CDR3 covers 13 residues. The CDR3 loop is CASRKSRNTEAFF. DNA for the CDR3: TGTGCCAGCAGAAAGTCGAGGAACACTGAAGCTTTCTTT.

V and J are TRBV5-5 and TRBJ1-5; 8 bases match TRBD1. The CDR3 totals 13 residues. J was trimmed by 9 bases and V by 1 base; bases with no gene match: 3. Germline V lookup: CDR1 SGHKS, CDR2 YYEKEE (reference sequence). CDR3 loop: CASSLTGGSPQHF. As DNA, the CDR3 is TGTGCCAGCAGCTTGACAGGGGGGTCGCCCCAGCATTTT.

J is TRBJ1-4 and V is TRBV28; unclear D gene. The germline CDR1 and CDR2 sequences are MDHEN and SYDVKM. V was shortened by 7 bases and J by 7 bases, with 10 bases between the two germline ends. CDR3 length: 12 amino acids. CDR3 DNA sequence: TGTGCCAGCACCCGGACGGCTGAAAAACTGTTTTTT. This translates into CASTRTAEKLFF.

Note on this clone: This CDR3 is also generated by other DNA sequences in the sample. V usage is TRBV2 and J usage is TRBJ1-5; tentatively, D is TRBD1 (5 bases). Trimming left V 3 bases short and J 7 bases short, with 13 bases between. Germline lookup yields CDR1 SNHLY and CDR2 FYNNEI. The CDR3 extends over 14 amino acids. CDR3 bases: TGTGCCAGCAGTGAGAACCAGGGTAGCCAGCCCCAGCATTTT. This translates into CASSENQGSQPQHF. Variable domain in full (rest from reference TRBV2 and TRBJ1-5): EPEVTQTPSHQVTQMGQEVILRCVPISNHLYFYWYRQILGQKVEFLVSFYNNEISEKSEIFDDQFSVERPDGSNFTLKIRSTKLEDSAMYFCASSENQGSQPQHFGDGTRLSIL.

CDR3 sequence reads: CASSLVVTSGNEQFF. For the CDR3, the DNA is TGTGCCAGCAGCTTAGTTGTGACTAGCGGCAATGAGCAGTTCTTC. The J gene is TRBJ2-1, the V gene TRBV7-2; 9 bases align to TRBD2. V shed 1 base, J shed 6 bases, and the junction held 4 bases outside the gene matches. CDR3 size: 15 residues. Germline loops: CDR1 SGHTA, CDR2 FQGNSA.